These T cell receptor beta chains were read from a single sample in a study of T-cell memory formation after mild COVID-19. TCRdb passed the 5' RACE reads through MiXCR, listing each CDR3 protein once. The sample has approximately 300,000 distinct CDR3 sequences; more than 15% are singletons. The sequenced sample consisted of PBMCs or a T cell subset sorted from them (not recorded which). The source of these receptors is a man between 18 and 35 years old who had mild COVID-19 (a few samples of this study predate the infection). Cell type and time point are not known. CDR3s include the opening cysteine and the closing phenylalanine or tryptophan. The order of the fields is V gene, clone size, J gene, D gene, CDR3 protein, CDR3 DNA. A D gene is named only where the DNA matches it firmly. A clone size is listed for some rows: how often the clone was seen (once, few, many), or a class if it is expanded.

>TRBV5-4|few|TRBJ1-1|-
CASRRDSYTEAFF
TGTGCCAGCAGAAGGGATTCCTACACTGAAGCTTTCTTT
>TRBV7-2|-|TRBJ1-3|-
CASSPPVPGTIYF
TGTGCCAGCAGCCCCCCCGTCCCGGGGACCATATATTTT
>TRBV6-1|-|TRBJ1-2|-
CASSEAHPSF
TGTGCCAGCAGTGAAGCGCATCCGAGCTTC
>TRBV4-1|-|TRBJ1-4|TRBD1
CASSQVADRQGSEKLFF
TGCGCCAGCAGCCAAGTGGCCGACCGACAGGGATCCGAAAAACTGTTTTTT
>TRBV7-9|few|TRBJ2-1|TRBD2
CASSSSGKSSYNEQFF
TGTGCCAGCAGCTCCAGCGGGAAGAGCTCCTACAATGAGCAGTTCTTC
>TRBV6-2/TRBV6-3|few|TRBJ2-1|-
CASSYLGPQNEQFF
TGTGCCAGCAGTTACTTGGGGCCCCAGAATGAGCAGTTCTTC
>TRBV4-3|-|TRBJ2-1|TRBD2
CASSQTSGGAVVF
TGCGCCAGCAGCCAAACTAGCGGGGGGGCGGTGGTCTTC
>TRBV29-1|-|TRBJ2-1|-
CSVEDGHGESYNEQFF
TGCAGCGTTGAAGACGGACATGGGGAGTCCTACAATGAGCAGTTCTTC
>TRBV3-1|many|TRBJ2-3|-
CASSQVLDTDTQYF
TGTGCCAGCAGCCAAGTGCTAGACACAGATACGCAGTATTTT
>TRBV9|-|TRBJ1-2|-
CASSDDNDYGYTF
TGTGCCAGCAGCGACGACAATGACTATGGCTACACCTTC
>TRBV7-2|many|TRBJ2-6|-
CASSLVPGGNSGANVLTF
TGTGCCAGCAGCTTAGTCCCAGGAGGAAACTCTGGGGCCAACGTCCTGACTTTC
>TRBV12-3/TRBV12-4|few|TRBJ1-2|TRBD1
CASSFAGGDYTF
TGTGCCAGCAGTTTCGCAGGGGGGGACTACACCTTC
>TRBV6-5|-|TRBJ1-2|-
CASSYSWGANYGYTF
TGTGCCAGCAGTTACTCATGGGGGGCTAACTATGGCTACACCTTC
>TRBV5-1|-|TRBJ1-2|-
CASSAQPTASGYTF
TGCGCCAGCAGCGCGCAACCTACTGCTTCTGGCTACACCTTC
>TRBV5-1|many|TRBJ2-1|TRBD2
CASSPGGSSYNEQFF
TGCGCCAGCAGCCCCGGGGGGAGCTCCTACAATGAGCAGTTCTTC
>TRBV6-4|-|TRBJ1-2|TRBD1
CASSERTGGYYGYTF
TGTGCCAGCAGTGAACGGACAGGGGGGTACTATGGCTACACCTTC
>TRBV15|-|TRBJ2-3|-
CATSPGESTDTQYF
TGTGCCACCAGCCCTGGGGAGAGCACAGATACGCAGTATTTT
>TRBV5-6|once|TRBJ2-2|-
CASSLVRGLSTGELFF
TGTGCCAGCAGCTTGGTACGAGGACTGAGTACCGGGGAGCTGTTTTTT
>TRBV6-6|-|TRBJ2-7|TRBD1
CASSHDRVYEQYF
TGTGCCAGCAGCCACGACAGGGTATACGAGCAGTACTTC
>TRBV5-4|-|TRBJ2-7|-
CASSFPQKPYEQYF
TGTGCCAGCAGCTTCCCCCAGAAACCCTACGAGCAGTACTTC
>TRBV7-2|few|TRBJ2-5|TRBD1
CASSLNRGEGETQYF
TGTGCCAGCAGCCTAAACAGGGGAGAGGGAGAGACCCAGTACTTC
>TRBV5-6|-|TRBJ1-1|-
CASSPLDRLNTEAFF
TGTGCCAGCAGCCCTTTGGACAGACTGAACACTGAAGCTTTCTTT
>TRBV11-1|-|TRBJ1-4|TRBD1
CASSLSTGAYEKLFF
TGTGCCAGCAGCTTGTCAACAGGGGCGTATGAAAAACTGTTTTTT
>TRBV4-1|few|TRBJ1-1|-
CASSQPGLRNTEAFF
TGCGCCAGCAGCCAGCCGGGACTGAGGAACACTGAAGCTTTCTTT
>TRBV12-3/TRBV12-4|few|TRBJ2-3|TRBD2
CASRLAGGPSTDTQYF
TGTGCCAGCAGATTAGCGGGGGGGCCGAGCACAGATACGCAGTATTTT
>TRBV6-5|-|TRBJ1-1|-
CASSQQGQLNTEAFF
TGTGCCAGCAGTCAACAAGGGCAGTTGAACACTGAAGCTTTCTTT
>TRBV5-1|-|TRBJ1-2|-
CASSFVRGGSYGYTF
TGCGCCAGCAGCTTTGTCCGCGGGGGGAGCTATGGCTACACCTTC
>TRBV4-1|-|TRBJ2-1|TRBD2
CASRISGGVSRLNEQFF
TGCGCCAGCAGGATTAGCGGGGGGGTATCCCGGCTCAATGAGCAGTTCTTC
>TRBV6-2/TRBV6-3|few|TRBJ2-7|-
CASSYGTGYEQYF
TGTGCCAGCAGTTACGGGACGGGCTACGAGCAGTACTTC
>TRBV15|many|TRBJ1-4|-
CATSDRINEKLFF
TGTGCCACCAGCGACAGAATCAATGAAAAACTGTTTTTT
>TRBV12-3/TRBV12-4|few|TRBJ2-1|-
CASSSRQGGYNEQFF
TGTGCCAGCAGTTCGCGACAGGGAGGGTACAATGAGCAGTTCTTC
>TRBV20-1|few|TRBJ1-4|-
CSAENRATNEKLFF
TGCAGTGCAGAAAACAGAGCAACTAATGAAAAACTGTTTTTT
>TRBV6-2/TRBV6-3|-|TRBJ2-7|-
CASSYPLVGLPYEQYF
TGTGCCAGCAGTTACCCCCTTGTGGGGCTACCCTACGAGCAGTACTTC
>TRBV7-9|-|TRBJ1-2|-
CASSSTGSNYGYTF
TGTGCCAGCAGCTCGACCGGGTCCAACTATGGCTACACCTTC
>TRBV5-1|few|TRBJ2-5|-
CASSLGRSQETQYF
TGCGCCAGCAGCTTGGGCCGGTCCCAAGAGACCCAGTACTTC
>TRBV6-2/TRBV6-3|-|TRBJ2-2|-
CASRPVVAGELFF
TGTGCCAGCAGGCCCGTGGTGGCCGGGGAGCTGTTTTTT
>TRBV27|-|TRBJ1-5|TRBD1
CASSPGQGLGNQPQHF
TGTGCCAGCAGTCCCGGACAGGGGTTGGGCAATCAGCCCCAGCATTTT
>TRBV18|-|TRBJ1-2|TRBD1
CASSPAGQGGLHGYTF
TGTGCCAGCTCACCGGCCGGACAGGGGGGGTTACATGGCTACACCTTC
>TRBV20-1|many|TRBJ2-5|TRBD2
CSAAGTTDQYF
TGCAGTGCTGCCGGGACTACAGACCAGTACTTC
>TRBV7-2|few|TRBJ2-7|TRBD1
CASSLTGPLFSYEQYF
TGTGCCAGCAGCTTGACAGGGCCCCTATTCTCCTACGAGCAGTACTTC
>TRBV7-8|-|TRBJ2-1|-
CASSFLSEQFF
TGTGCCAGCAGCTTCCTTAGTGAGCAGTTCTTC
>TRBV5-5|-|TRBJ1-4|-
CASSLRSSNEKLFF
TGTGCCAGCAGCTTGAGGAGTTCTAATGAAAAACTGTTTTTT
>TRBV10-3|-|TRBJ1-1|TRBD1
CATRRTGEGLGTEAFF
TGTGCCACCCGAAGGACAGGGGAAGGGTTGGGCACTGAAGCTTTCTTT
>TRBV6-2/TRBV6-3|few|TRBJ2-6|-
CATTLANVLTF
TGTGCCACCACCCTAGCCAACGTCCTGACTTTC